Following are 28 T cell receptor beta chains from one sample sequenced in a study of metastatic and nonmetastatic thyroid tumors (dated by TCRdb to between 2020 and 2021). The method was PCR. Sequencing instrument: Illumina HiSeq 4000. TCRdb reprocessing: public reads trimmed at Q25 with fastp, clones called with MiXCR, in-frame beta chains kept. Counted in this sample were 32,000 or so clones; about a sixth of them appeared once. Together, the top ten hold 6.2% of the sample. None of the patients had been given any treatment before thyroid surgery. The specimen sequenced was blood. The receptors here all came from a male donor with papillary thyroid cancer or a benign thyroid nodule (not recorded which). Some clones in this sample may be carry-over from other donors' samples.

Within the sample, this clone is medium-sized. The chain's CDR3 is CASRGPGGWEQYF. In DNA form, the CDR3 reads TGTGCCAGCAGGGGCCCAGGGGGCTGGGAGCAGTACTTC. The chain couples TRBV6-4 to TRBJ2-7; 8 bases line up with TRBD1. The CDR3 length is 13 residues. Germline V gene lookup returns CDR1 MRHNA and CDR2 SNTAGT. V lost 6 bases to trimming and J lost 7 bases; unmatched junction nucleotides: 8.

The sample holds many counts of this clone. CDR3 in DNA: TGTGCCAGCAGCTTACAGGGGGCGAACTATAATTCACCCCTCCACTTT. Protein: CASSLQGANYNSPLHF. V gene TRBV7-3 combines with J gene TRBJ1-6, with 8 bases matching TRBD1. The CDR3 covers 16 residues. V was pared by 2 bases and J by 3 bases, with 3 bases of the junction left unmatched. The germline V gene encodes CDR1 SGHTA and CDR2 FQGTGA.

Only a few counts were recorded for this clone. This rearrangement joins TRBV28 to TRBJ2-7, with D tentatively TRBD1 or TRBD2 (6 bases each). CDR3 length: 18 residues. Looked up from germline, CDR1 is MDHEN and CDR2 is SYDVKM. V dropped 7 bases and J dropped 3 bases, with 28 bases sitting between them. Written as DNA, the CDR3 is TGTGCCAGCAAGGGCCTCCCGGGGGCGGACACTGGAGGCTACGAGCAGTACTTC. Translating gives CASKGLPGADTGGYEQYF.

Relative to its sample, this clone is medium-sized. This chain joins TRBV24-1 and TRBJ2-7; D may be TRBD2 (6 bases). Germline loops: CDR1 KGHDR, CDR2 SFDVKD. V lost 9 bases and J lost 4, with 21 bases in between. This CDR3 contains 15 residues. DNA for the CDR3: TGTGCCACCGGAGCCCCGGGACTGGCCCTATACGAGCAGTACTTC. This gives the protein CATGAPGLALYEQYF.

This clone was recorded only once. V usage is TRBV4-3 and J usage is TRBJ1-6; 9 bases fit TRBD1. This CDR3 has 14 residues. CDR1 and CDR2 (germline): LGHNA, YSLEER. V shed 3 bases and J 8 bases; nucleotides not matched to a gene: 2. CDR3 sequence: CASSQTGGYSPLHF. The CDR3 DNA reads TGCGCCAGCAGCCAGACAGGGGGTTATTCACCCCTCCACTTT.

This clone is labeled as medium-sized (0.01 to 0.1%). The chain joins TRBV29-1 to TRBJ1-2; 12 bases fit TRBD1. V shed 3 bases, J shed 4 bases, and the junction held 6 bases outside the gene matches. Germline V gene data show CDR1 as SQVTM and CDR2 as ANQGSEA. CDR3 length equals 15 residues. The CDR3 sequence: CSVDGEGQGAYGYTF. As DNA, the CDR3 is TGCAGCGTTGATGGGGAGGGACAGGGGGCCTATGGCTACACCTTC.

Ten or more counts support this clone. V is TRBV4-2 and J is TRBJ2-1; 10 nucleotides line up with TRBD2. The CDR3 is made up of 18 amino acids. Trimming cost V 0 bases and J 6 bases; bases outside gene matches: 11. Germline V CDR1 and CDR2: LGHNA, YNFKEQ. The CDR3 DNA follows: TGTGCCAGCAGCCAAGAATGGGGTAGCGAGCGGGGGGGCAATGAGCAGTTCTTC. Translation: CASSQEWGSERGGNEQFF.

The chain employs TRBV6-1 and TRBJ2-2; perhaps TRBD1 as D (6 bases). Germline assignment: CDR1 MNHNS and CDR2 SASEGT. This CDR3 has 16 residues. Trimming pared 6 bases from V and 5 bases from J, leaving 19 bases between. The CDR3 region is CASSNNPRGWTGELFF. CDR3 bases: TGTGCCAGCAGCAACAACCCTAGGGGGTGGACCGGGGAGCTGTTTTTT.

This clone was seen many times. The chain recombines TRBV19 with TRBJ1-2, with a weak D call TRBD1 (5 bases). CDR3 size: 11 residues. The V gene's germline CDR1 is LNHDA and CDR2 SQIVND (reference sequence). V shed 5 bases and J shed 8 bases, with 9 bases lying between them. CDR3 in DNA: TGTGCCAGTAGTGTCGGGGGAGGCTACACCTTC. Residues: CASSVGGGYTF.

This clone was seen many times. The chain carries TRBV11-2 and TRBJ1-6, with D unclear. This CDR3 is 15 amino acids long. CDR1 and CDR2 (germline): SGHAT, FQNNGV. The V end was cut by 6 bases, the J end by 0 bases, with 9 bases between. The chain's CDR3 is CASREISSYNSPLHF. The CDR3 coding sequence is TGTGCCAGCAGGGAGATAAGCTCCTATAATTCACCCCTCCACTTT.

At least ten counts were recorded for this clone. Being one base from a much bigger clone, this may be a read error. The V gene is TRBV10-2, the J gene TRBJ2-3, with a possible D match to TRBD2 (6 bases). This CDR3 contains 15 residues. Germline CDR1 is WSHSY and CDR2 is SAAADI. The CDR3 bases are TGCGCCAGCAGGGCCGGGACTTTGACTTCAGATACGCAGTGTTTT. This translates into CASRAGTLTSDTQCF.

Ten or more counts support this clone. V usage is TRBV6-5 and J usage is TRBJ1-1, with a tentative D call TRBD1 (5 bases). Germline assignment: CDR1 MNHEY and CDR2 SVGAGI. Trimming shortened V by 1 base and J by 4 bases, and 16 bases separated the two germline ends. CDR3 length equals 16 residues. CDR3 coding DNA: TGTGCCAGCAGTTACTACTGGGACGGCGGGAGCACTGAAGCTTTCTTT. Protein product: CASSYYWDGGSTEAFF.

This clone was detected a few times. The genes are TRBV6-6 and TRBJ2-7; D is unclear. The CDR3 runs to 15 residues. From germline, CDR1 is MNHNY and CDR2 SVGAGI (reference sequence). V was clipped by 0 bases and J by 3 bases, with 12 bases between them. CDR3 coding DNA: TGTGCCAGCAGTTACTCAGCCTGTTCCGACTACGAGCAGTACTTC. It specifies CASSYSACSDYEQYF.

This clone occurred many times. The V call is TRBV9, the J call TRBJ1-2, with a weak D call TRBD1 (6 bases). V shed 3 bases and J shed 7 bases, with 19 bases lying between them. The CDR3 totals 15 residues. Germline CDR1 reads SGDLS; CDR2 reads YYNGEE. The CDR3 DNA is TGTGCCAGCAGCGCGAGGGACATAGGACTTTCTGGCTACACCTTC. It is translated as CASSARDIGLSGYTF.

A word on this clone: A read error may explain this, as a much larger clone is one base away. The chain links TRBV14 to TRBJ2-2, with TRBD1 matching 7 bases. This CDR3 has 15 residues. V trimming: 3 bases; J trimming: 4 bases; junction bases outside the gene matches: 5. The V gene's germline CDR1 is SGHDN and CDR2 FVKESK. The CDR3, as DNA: TGTGCCAGCAGCCAGTTGACAGGGAGCACCGGGGAGCTGTTTTTT. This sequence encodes CASSQLTGSTGELFF.

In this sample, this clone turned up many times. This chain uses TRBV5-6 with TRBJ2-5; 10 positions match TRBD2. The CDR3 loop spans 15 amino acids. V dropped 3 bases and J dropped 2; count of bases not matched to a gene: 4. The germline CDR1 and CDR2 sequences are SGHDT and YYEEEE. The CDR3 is CASSSSGGVQETQYF. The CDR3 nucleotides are TGTGCCAGCAGCTCTAGCGGGGGAGTACAAGAGACCCAGTACTTC.

The CDR3 DNA reads as TGTGCCAGCAGTCACTGGGTCTCCTACGAGCAGTACTTC. This encodes CASSHWVSYEQYF. The rearrangement joins TRBV5-6 to TRBJ2-7; D remains unclear. Trimming pared 5 bases from V and 0 bases from J, leaving 9 bases between. The germline gives CDR1 SGHDT, CDR2 YYEEEE. The CDR3 totals 13 residues.

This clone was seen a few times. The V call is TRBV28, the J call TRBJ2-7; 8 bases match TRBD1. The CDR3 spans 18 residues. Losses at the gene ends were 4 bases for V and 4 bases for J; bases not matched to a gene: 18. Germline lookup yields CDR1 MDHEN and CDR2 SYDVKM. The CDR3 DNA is TGTGCCAGCAGTTCCTCCTCAGGGAATACAGGGGGTGGATACGAGCAGTACTTC. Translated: CASSSSSGNTGGGYEQYF.

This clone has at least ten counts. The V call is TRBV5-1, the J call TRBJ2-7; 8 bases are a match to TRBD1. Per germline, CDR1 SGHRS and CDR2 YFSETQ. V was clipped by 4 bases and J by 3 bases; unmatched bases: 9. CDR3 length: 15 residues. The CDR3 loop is CASSPESDRVYEQYF. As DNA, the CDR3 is TGCGCCAGCAGCCCCGAGTCGGACAGGGTCTACGAGCAGTACTTC.

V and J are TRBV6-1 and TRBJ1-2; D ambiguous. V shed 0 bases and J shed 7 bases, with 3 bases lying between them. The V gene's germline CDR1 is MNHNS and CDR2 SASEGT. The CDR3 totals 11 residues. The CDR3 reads CASSEACGYTF. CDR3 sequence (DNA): TGTGCCAGCAGTGAAGCATGTGGCTACACCTTC.

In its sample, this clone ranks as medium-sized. CDR3 DNA sequence: TGTGCCACTTCCAGCGGGGAGAGCTCCTACGAGCAGTACTTC. Translation: CATSSGESSYEQYF. The rearrangement links TRBV19 to TRBJ2-7, with TRBD2 identical over 7 bases. The V segment lost 10 bases and the J segment 0 bases; nucleotides outside the gene matches: 9. From germline, CDR1 is LNHDA and CDR2 SQIVND (reference sequence). This CDR3 contains 14 residues.

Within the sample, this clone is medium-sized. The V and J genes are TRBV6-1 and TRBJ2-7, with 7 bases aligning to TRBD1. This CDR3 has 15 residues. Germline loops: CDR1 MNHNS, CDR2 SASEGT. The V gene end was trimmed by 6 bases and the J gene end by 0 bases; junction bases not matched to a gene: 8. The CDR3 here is CASRPGQVHSYEQYF. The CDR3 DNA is TGTGCCAGCAGGCCCGGACAGGTACACTCCTACGAGCAGTACTTC.

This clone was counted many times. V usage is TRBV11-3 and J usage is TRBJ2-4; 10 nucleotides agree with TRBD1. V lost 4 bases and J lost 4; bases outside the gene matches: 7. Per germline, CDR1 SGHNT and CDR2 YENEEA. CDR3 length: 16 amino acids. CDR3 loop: CASSSRVGQGKNIQYF. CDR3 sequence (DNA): TGTGCCAGCAGCTCAAGAGTGGGACAGGGGAAAAACATTCAGTACTTC.

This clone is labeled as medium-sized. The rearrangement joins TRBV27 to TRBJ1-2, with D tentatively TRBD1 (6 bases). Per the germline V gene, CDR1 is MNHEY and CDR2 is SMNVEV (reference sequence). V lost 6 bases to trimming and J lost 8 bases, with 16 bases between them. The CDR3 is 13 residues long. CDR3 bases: TGTGCCAGCAGCCTTACAGGGCTTCGAGGCTACACCTTC. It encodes CASSLTGLRGYTF.

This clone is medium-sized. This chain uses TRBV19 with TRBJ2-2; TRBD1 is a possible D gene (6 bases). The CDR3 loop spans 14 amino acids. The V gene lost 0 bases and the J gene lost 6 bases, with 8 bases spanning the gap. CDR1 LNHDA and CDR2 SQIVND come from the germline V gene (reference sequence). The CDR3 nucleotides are TGTGCCAGTAGTATAGATAGGGGGTCCGGGGAGCTGTTTTTT. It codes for CASSIDRGSGELFF. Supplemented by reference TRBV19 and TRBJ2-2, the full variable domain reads DGGITQSPKYLFRKEGQNVTLSCEQNLNHDAMYWYRQDPGQGLRLIYYSQIVNDFQKGDIAEGYSVSREKKESFPLTVTSAQKNPTAFYLCASSIDRGSGELFFGEGSRLTVL.

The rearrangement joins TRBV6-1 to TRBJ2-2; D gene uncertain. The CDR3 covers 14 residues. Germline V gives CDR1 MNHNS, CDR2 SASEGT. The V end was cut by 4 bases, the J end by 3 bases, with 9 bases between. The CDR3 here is CASSAPSDTGELFF. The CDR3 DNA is TGTGCCAGCAGTGCTCCCAGTGACACCGGGGAGCTGTTTTTT.

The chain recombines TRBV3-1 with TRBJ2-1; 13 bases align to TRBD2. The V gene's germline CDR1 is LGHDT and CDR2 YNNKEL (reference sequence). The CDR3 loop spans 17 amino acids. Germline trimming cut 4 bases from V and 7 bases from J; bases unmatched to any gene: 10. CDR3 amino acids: CASSLRPGTSGVNEQFF. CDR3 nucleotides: TGTGCCAGCAGCCTAAGACCCGGGACTAGCGGGGTGAATGAGCAGTTCTTC.

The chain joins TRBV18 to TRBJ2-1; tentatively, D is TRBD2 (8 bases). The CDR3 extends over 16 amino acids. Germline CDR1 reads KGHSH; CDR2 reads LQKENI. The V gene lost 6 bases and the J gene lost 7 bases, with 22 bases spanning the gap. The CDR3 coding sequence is TGTGCCAGCTCTTTTACTAGCGGAGGGGGCACGAATGAGCAGTTCTTC. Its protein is CASSFTSGGGTNEQFF.